The 28 T cell receptor beta chains below come from one sample, sequenced in a study of cytomegalovirus exposure and HLA in healthy donors. The PCR had 60 Vbeta and 13 Jbeta primers. Only in-frame clones appear in the TCRdb table, and some are missing; sequencing was by immunoSEQ multiplex PCR. The sample records more than 95,000 clones, about four fifths being singletons. Sequenced input: PBMCs. The receptors stem from a man aged 25-45 years in good health and CMV-seronegative.

A few counts support this clone. The chain links TRBV19 to TRBJ2-1; weak D call: TRBD1 (8 bases). With 6 bases removed from V and 4 bases from J, the gap between germline ends came to 16 bases. Germline CDR1 is LNHDA and CDR2 is SQIVND (reference sequence). CDR3 size: 15 residues. In nucleotides, the CDR3 is TGTGCCAGTAGCCAGACAGGGGAGGGTTACAATGAGCAGTTCTTC. Translated: CASSQTGEGYNEQFF.

V and J are TRBV29-1 and TRBJ2-1; TRBD2 aligns across 10 bases. Looked up from germline, CDR1 is SQVTM and CDR2 is ANQGSEA. Losses at the gene ends were 3 bases for V and 7 bases for J; bases not matched to a gene: 9. CDR3 size: 15 residues. The DNA of the CDR3 is TGCAGCGTTGAGAAAGCGGGGGGGCTGTTAAATGAGCAGTTCTTC. It is translated as CSVEKAGGLLNEQFF.

V gene TRBV5-1 combines with J gene TRBJ2-3, with TRBD2 identical over 15 bases. Per the germline V gene, CDR1 is SGHRS and CDR2 is YFSETQ. V dropped 4 bases and J dropped 6; count of bases not matched to a gene: 3. The CDR3 is 15 residues long. The CDR3 region is CASSPGTSGGDTQYF. The CDR3 DNA is TGCGCCAGCAGCCCGGGGACTAGCGGGGGGGATACGCAGTATTTT.

The rearrangement joins TRBV11-3 to TRBJ2-5, with 7 positions matching TRBD2. J gave up 3 bases and V 1 base, and 2 bases lay outside the gene matches. The germline gives CDR1 SGHNT, CDR2 YENEEA. This CDR3 region has 14 residues. CDR3 DNA: TGTGCCAGCAGCTTAGGGGGAGGGGAAGAGACCCAGTACTTC. Encoded protein: CASSLGGGEETQYF.

In its sample, this clone was seen a few times. The chain carries TRBV28 and TRBJ2-4; tentatively, D is TRBD2 (6 bases). This CDR3 comprises 16 residues. The V gene lost 8 bases and the J gene lost 16 bases, with 33 bases spanning the gap. Germline V lookup: CDR1 MDHEN, CDR2 SYDVKM. As DNA, the CDR3 is TGTGCCAGCGGTCGGGATAGCGGCAATTTTCCGGGTGAGGGATACTTC. Translation: CASGRDSGNFPGEGYF.

This chain links TRBV10-3 with TRBJ1-6; perhaps TRBD1 as D (5 bases). The CDR3 length is 15 residues. V lost 0 bases and J lost 10, with 13 bases in between. CDR1 is ENHRY and CDR2 is SYGVKD in the germline V gene. As DNA, the CDR3 is TGTGCCATCAGTGAGTCTGGAGGGGTAGACTCACCCCTCCACTTT. This gives the protein CAISESGGVDSPLHF.

This clone came up once. V gene TRBV6-5 combines with J gene TRBJ1-2; tentatively, D is TRBD1 (6 bases). This CDR3 spans 14 amino acids. Germline V gene lookup returns CDR1 MNHEY and CDR2 SVGAGI. Trimming shortened V by 2 bases and J by 3 bases, and 10 bases separated the two germline ends. CDR3 coding DNA: TGTGCCAGCAGTTACGACCGGACAGACTATGGCTACACCTTC. Protein product: CASSYDRTDYGYTF.

This clone was observed a handful of times. J is TRBJ2-7 and V is TRBV7-7, with D perhaps matching TRBD1 (7 bases). The CDR3 has 15 residues. V was clipped by 5 bases and J by 7 bases, with 21 bases between them. Per germline, CDR1 SSHAT and CDR2 FNYEAQ (reference sequence). CDR3 loop: CASSPRSGAGGEQYF. CDR3 sequence (DNA): TGTGCCAGCAGCCCTCGCTCAGGGGCAGGGGGGGAGCAGTACTTC.

The chain recombines TRBV4-1 with TRBJ2-7, with a tentative D call TRBD1 (6 bases). CDR1 is MGHRA, CDR2 YSYEKL, per germline. This CDR3 region has 14 residues. Trimming cost V 2 bases and J 0 bases, with 8 bases left between them. DNA of the CDR3: TGCGCCAGCAGCCAAACAGGGCGCTCCTACGAGCAGTACTTC. The encoded protein is CASSQTGRSYEQYF.

The genes are TRBV30 and TRBJ1-4; D is unresolved. Per the germline V gene, CDR1 is GTSNPN and CDR2 is SVGIG (reference sequence). With 2 bases removed from V and 6 bases from J, the gap between germline ends came to 10 bases. This CDR3 comprises 13 residues. This chain's CDR3 is CAWSNGGDEKLFF. CDR3 DNA: TGTGCCTGGAGTAACGGAGGCGATGAAAAACTGTTTTTT.

This chain links TRBV6-5 with TRBJ1-1; D is unclear. Germline lookup yields CDR1 MNHEY and CDR2 SVGAGI. The V and J ends lost 2 bases and 1 base respectively, with 5 bases between them. The CDR3 totals 13 residues. CDR3 in DNA: TGTGCCAGCAGTTACCACGGGAACACTGAAGCTTTCTTT. Translation: CASSYHGNTEAFF.

The chain couples TRBV5-1 to TRBJ2-7; TRBD2 matches at 8 bases. The trim removed 4 bases at V and 0 bases at J, leaving 12 bases unmatched. This CDR3 has 17 residues. Germline CDR1 SGHRS, CDR2 YFSETQ. CDR3 amino acids: CASSPASGRLTSYEQYF. DNA for the CDR3: TGCGCCAGCAGCCCTGCTAGCGGGCGCCTTACCTCCTACGAGCAGTACTTC.

This clone appeared a few times. This rearrangement joins TRBV7-2 to TRBJ1-5; 7 positions match TRBD1. Germline CDR1 is SGHTA and CDR2 is FQGNSA. Trimming took 1 base from V and 5 from J; bases not matched to a gene: 5. This CDR3 is 15 amino acids long. CDR3: CASSLVVGTDQPQHF. In nucleotides, the CDR3 is TGTGCCAGCAGCTTAGTGGTCGGGACAGATCAGCCCCAGCATTTT.

This clone was picked up a small number of times. This rearrangement joins TRBV4-1 to TRBJ2-3, with 7 bases that match TRBD2. Germline loops: CDR1 MGHRA, CDR2 YSYEKL. V was clipped by 8 bases and J by 2 bases; unmatched bases: 10. There are 15 residues in the CDR3. The CDR3 DNA is TGCGCCAGCGGGGTGGGGGGGAGGGCCACAGATACGCAGTATTTT. Translated: CASGVGGRATDTQYF.

The chain carries TRBV29-1 and TRBJ2-3; D possibly corresponds to TRBD2 (6 bases). Germline lookup yields CDR1 SQVTM and CDR2 ANQGSEA. V gave up 6 bases and J gave up 1 base, with 14 bases separating them. The CDR3 consists of 14 residues. The CDR3 spells CSVLLPGGTDTQYF. In DNA form, the CDR3 reads TGCAGCGTCCTATTACCGGGGGGCACAGATACGCAGTATTTT.

The genes are TRBV5-6 and TRBJ1-5; tentatively, D is TRBD1 (6 bases). The germline V gene encodes CDR1 SGHDT and CDR2 YYEEEE. V dropped 1 base and J dropped 6 bases, with 20 bases sitting between them. The length of the CDR3 is 17 residues. The CDR3 DNA reads TGTGCCAGCAGCTTGTTAGGATCAGGGGCGTCGGGTCAGCCCCAGCATTTT. Encoded protein: CASSLLGSGASGQPQHF.

V and J are TRBV19 and TRBJ1-1; 8 nucleotides agree with TRBD1. CDR1 and CDR2 from the germline V gene are LNHDA and SQIVND (reference sequence). The CDR3 loop spans 14 amino acids. V gave up 4 bases and J gave up 4 bases; unmatched junction bases: 5. CDR3 coding DNA: TGTGCCAGTAGTAAGGCAGGGGGCATCACTGAAGCTTTCTTT. It codes for CASSKAGGITEAFF.

The rearrangement links TRBV5-1 to TRBJ2-7; unclear D gene. V lost 0 bases and J 7 bases, leaving 17 bases between the germline ends. CDR1 and CDR2 (germline): SGHRS, YFSETQ. This CDR3 region has 15 residues. This CDR3 reads CASSLDYLFRSEQYF. The DNA of the CDR3 is TGCGCCAGCAGCTTGGATTATCTTTTTCGGTCGGAGCAGTACTTC. The full variable domain, completed using reference TRBV5-1 and TRBJ2-7, is KAGVTQTPRYLIKTRGQQVTLSCSPISGHRSVSWYQQTPGQGLQFLFEYFSETQRNKGNFPGRFSGRQFSNSRSEMNVSTLELGDSALYLCASSLDYLFRSEQYFGPGTRLTVT.

There are a few counts of this clone. The gene calls are TRBV27 and TRBJ2-1; D is undetermined. The CDR3 extends over 17 amino acids. Per the germline V gene, CDR1 is MNHEY and CDR2 is SMNVEV (reference sequence). Trimming removed 2 bases at V and 0 bases at J, with 14 bases between. CDR3 in DNA: TGTGCCAGCAGTTTACAAGCCCTCCGGAGCTCCTACAATGAGCAGTTCTTC. Translation: CASSLQALRSSYNEQFF.

This clone was observed a single time. The chain combines TRBV27 with TRBJ2-5, with a tentative D call TRBD1 (6 bases). V gave up 1 base and J gave up 1 base, with 19 bases separating them. CDR1 and CDR2 from the germline V gene are MNHEY and SMNVEV (reference sequence). This CDR3 is 18 amino acids long. The CDR3 sequence: CASSLYLGQDSTQETQYF. CDR3 nucleotides: TGTGCCAGCAGTTTATATTTGGGTCAGGACAGCACCCAAGAGACCCAGTACTTC.

V gene TRBV7-2 combines with J gene TRBJ2-7; 10 bases map to TRBD1. V lost 8 bases and J lost 5; bases outside the gene matches: 9. The CDR3 has 14 residues. The germline V gene encodes CDR1 SGHTA and CDR2 FQGNSA. The CDR3 DNA reads as TGTGCCAGCTTATCAAGACAGGGGGCCCACGAGCAGTACTTC. Protein product: CASLSRQGAHEQYF.

This clone was counted once. The rearrangement uses TRBV5-1 and TRBJ1-5; D unclear. The CDR3 totals 15 residues. Trimming removed 0 bases from V and 0 bases from J, with 7 bases in between. Germline CDR1 reads SGHRS; CDR2 reads YFSETQ. CDR3 residues: CASSLDPGSNQPQHF. CDR3 coding DNA: TGCGCCAGCAGCTTGGATCCAGGTAGCAATCAGCCCCAGCATTTT.

The CDR3 here is CASSPGTGRYQETQYF. In nucleotides, the CDR3 is TGTGCCAGCAGTCCGGGGACAGGACGGTACCAAGAGACCCAGTACTTC. The chain has TRBV28 and TRBJ2-5; 8 bases fit TRBD1. CDR1 and CDR2 from the germline V gene are MDHEN and SYDVKM. This CDR3 comprises 16 residues. Trimming at V came to 5 bases and at J to 0 bases, leaving 8 bases not matched to a gene.

This chain joins TRBV9 and TRBJ1-1; 8 bases map to TRBD1. CDR1 and CDR2 from the germline V gene are SGDLS and YYNGEE. This CDR3 has 16 amino acids. The junction had 5 bases not matched to a gene; V was cut back by 0 bases and J by 1 base. CDR3 nucleotides: TGTGCCAGCAGCGTAGGACTTGGACAGGGGAACACTGAAGCTTTCTTT. Translated: CASSVGLGQGNTEAFF.

This clone was seen a few times. V and J are TRBV28 and TRBJ1-2, with 7 bases that match TRBD1. CDR3 length equals 15 residues. The ends lost 5 bases at V and 1 base at J; junction bases unmatched: 7. Germline V gene sequence: CDR1 MDHEN, CDR2 SYDVKM. CDR3 residues: CASSQGTAINYGYTF. The CDR3, as DNA: TGTGCCAGCAGTCAAGGGACAGCAATTAACTATGGCTACACCTTC.

V and J are TRBV10-2 and TRBJ2-3, with D tentatively TRBD2 (5 bases). Looked up from germline, CDR1 is WSHSY and CDR2 is SAAADI. Trimming took off 4 bases at V and 4 bases at J, with 27 bases between the two ends. The CDR3 covers 19 residues. CDR3 protein: CASSGKVGETRLAADTQYF. In DNA form, the CDR3 reads TGCGCCAGCAGTGGAAAAGTCGGGGAAACTAGACTCGCGGCAGATACGCAGTATTTT.

The rearrangement links TRBV6-5 to TRBJ2-7; 9 bases are a match to TRBD1. The J segment lost 2 bases and the V segment lost 7 bases, leaving 6 bases of the junction unmatched. Germline loops: CDR1 MNHEY, CDR2 SVGAGI. The CDR3 has 14 amino acids. The CDR3, as DNA: TGTGCCAGCATTCCCGGGACAGGGCCCTACGAGCAGTACTTC. Its protein product is CASIPGTGPYEQYF.

As DNA, the CDR3 is TGTGCCAGCAGCGTAGGTTTGGAGCCAACTAGGTCACCCCTCCACTTT. It encodes CASSVGLEPTRSPLHF. The J gene is TRBJ1-6, the V gene TRBV9; D is undetermined. Between the trimmed V and J ends, which lost 0 bases and 10 bases, there was a span of 17 bases. The length of the CDR3 is 16 residues. Germline assignment: CDR1 SGDLS and CDR2 YYNGEE.